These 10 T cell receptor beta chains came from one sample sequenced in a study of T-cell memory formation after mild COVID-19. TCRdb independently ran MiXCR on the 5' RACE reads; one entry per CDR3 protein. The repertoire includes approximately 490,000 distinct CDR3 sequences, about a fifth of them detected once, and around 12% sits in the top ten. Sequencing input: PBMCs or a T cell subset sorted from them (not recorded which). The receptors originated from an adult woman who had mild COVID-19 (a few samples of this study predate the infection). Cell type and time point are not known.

Here the CDR3 DNA reads TGTGCCAGCAGCTTGGGGGCTAGCGGGGGCCTAAGGAATGAGCAGTTCTTC. It yields the protein CASSLGASGGLRNEQFF. V usage is TRBV5-4 and J usage is TRBJ2-1; TRBD2 aligns across 10 bases. V lost 0 bases, J lost 7 bases, and 10 bases stayed unmatched. The CDR3 sequence is 17 residues long. Per the germline V gene, CDR1 is SGHNT and CDR2 is YYREEE (reference sequence).

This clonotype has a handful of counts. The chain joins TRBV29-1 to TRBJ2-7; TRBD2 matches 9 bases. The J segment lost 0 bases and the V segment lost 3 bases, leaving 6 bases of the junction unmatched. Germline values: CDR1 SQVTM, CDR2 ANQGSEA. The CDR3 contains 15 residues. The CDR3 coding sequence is TGCAGCGTTGAGGATCTGCGGGAGGGCTCCTACGAGCAGTACTTC. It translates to CSVEDLREGSYEQYF.

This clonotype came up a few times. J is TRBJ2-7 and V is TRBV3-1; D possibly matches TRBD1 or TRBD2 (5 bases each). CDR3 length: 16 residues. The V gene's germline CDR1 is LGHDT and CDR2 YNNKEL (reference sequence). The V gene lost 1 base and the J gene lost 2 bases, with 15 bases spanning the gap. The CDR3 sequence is CASSQANQGDTYEQYF. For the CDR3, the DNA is TGTGCCAGCAGCCAAGCCAATCAGGGAGACACCTACGAGCAGTACTTC.

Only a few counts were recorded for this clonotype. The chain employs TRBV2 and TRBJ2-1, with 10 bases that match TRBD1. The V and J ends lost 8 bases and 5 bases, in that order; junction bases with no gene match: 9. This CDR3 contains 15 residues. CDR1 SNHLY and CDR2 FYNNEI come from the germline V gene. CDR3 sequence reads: CASQGTGVVHNEQFF. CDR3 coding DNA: TGTGCCAGCCAGGGGACAGGGGTGGTACACAATGAGCAGTTCTTC.

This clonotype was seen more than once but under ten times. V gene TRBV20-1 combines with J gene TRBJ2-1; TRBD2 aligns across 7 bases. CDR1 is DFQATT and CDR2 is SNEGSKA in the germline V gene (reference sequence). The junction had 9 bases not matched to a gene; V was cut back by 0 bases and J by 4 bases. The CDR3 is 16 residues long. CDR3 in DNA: TGCAGTGCTAGAGATTGGGAGCTAGCGGCTTACAATGAGCAGTTCTTC. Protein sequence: CSARDWELAAYNEQFF.

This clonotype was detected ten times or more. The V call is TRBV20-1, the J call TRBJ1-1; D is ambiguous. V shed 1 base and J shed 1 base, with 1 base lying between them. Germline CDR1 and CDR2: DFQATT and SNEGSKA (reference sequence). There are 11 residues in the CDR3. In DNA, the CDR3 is TGCAGTGCTAGAGCGAACACTGAAGCTTTCTTT. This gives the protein CSARANTEAFF.

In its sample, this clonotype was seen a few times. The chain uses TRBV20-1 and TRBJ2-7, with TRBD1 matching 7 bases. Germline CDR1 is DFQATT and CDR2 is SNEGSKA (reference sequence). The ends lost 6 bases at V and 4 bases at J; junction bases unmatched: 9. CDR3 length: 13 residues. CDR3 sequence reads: CSAGTALVYEQYF. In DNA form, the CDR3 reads TGCAGTGCCGGGACAGCCTTGGTGTACGAGCAGTACTTC.

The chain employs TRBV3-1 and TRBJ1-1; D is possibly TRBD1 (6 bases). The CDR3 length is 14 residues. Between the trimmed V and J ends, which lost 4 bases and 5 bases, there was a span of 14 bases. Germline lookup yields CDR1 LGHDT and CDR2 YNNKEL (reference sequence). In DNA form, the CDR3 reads TGTGCCAGCAGCCGGGGACAAGCGACGACTGAAGCTTTCTTT. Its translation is CASSRGQATTEAFF.

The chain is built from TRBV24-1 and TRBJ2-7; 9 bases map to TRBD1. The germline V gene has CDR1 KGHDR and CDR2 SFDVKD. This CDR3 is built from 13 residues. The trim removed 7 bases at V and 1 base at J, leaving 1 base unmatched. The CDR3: CATSGQGSYEQYF. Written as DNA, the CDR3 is TGTGCCACCAGCGGACAGGGGTCCTACGAGCAGTACTTC.

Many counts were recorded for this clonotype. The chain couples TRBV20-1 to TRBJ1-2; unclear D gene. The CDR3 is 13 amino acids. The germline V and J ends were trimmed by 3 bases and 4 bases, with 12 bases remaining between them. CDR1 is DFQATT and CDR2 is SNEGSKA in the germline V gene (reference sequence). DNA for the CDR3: TGCAGTGCTAGTGGTGGGAGCAGCTATGGCTACACCTTC. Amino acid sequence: CSASGGSSYGYTF.